What follows describes a single T cell receptor (beta chain). Its specificity is unknown. Multiplex touch-down PCR amplified TRB using TRB-A and TRB-B pools in one tube. TCRdb reprocessed the multiplex PCR reads, with one entry per CDR3 protein and no DNA. Its clone listing holds about 15,000 distinct CDR3 sequences. This record belongs to a study of T cell clusters in autoimmune cytopenias. Overall study context: Healthy control donors averaged around 56 years of age, with a median of roughly 62 years. Study-wide results and limits: TRB repertoire shifts in secondary cytopenia and chronic lymphocytic leukemia mostly reflected lymphoma, not autoimmunity.

TRB amplification used around 260 ng of peripheral blood genomic DNA. The CDR3 runs 14 residues. The germline V gene has CDR1 MNHNY and CDR2 SVGAGI (reference sequence). The sample also formed part of further work on T cell repertoires in aging, cancer and after chemotherapy. Per that study: Compared with age-matched healthy donors, untreated hematological or solid cancer patients showed higher blood TCR clonality. No conclusions about immunological memory after chemotherapy can be drawn from the repertoire data.

V and J are TRBV6-6 and TRBJ1-1. The TCR comes from a human donor in good health. The sequencing sample was made of peripheral blood. The CDR3 loop is CASSYSGVNTEAFF.